This T cell receptor (beta chain) appears in the sequencing data of a study of cytomegalovirus exposure and HLA in healthy donors. Researchers ran the PCR with 60 Vbeta and 13 Jbeta primers. Libraries were prepared by immunoSEQ multiplex PCR; TCRdb keeps only in-frame clonotypes and omits some of them. Altogether over 110,000 clones are present, around 80% being singletons, with the ten largest covering 8.8%. V was cut by 7 bases and J by 10 bases, with 26 bases left in between. The CDR3 sequence is 16 residues long. CDR1 is MNHNY, CDR2 SVGAGI, per germline (reference sequence). V and J are TRBV6-6 and TRBJ1-5; possible D gene TRBD1, 5 bases. This TCR was recovered from a woman aged 45-65 years in good health and CMV-seropositive. Sequencing was done on a sample of PBMCs. CDR3 sequence (DNA): TGTGCCAGCACCCTGGACCGGGACGGGGGAATCGATCCCCAGCATTTT. Protein product: CASTLDRDGGIDPQHF.